The rows below give T cell receptor beta chains drawn from one sample of a study of cytomegalovirus exposure and HLA in healthy donors. Assay used: immunoSEQ multiplex PCR; TCRdb lists only in-frame clones, some missing. The data show about 120,000 clones, under 85% seen once. What was sequenced was PBMCs. The receptors were sampled from a woman aged 18-29 years in good health and CMV-seronegative. Both conserved end residues are part of each CDR3. Fields, in order: J gene, clone size, V gene, D gene, CDR3 DNA, CDR3 protein. A D gene is named only where the DNA matches it firmly. Size is omitted from some rows. Given values are once, few, many or a class for expanded clones.

TRBJ2-2 | NA | TRBV5-1 | NA | TGCGCCAGCAGCTTGGCGGGACATACCACCGGGGAGCTGTTTTTT | CASSLAGHTTGELFF
TRBJ1-1 | NA | TRBV2 | NA | TGTGCCAGCAGTGAGGGTGCGGGGAGCACTGAAGCTTTCTTT | CASSEGAGSTEAFF
TRBJ1-6 | NA | TRBV2 | TRBD1 | TGTGCCAGCACCAGGGGGACCTTCTCCTATAATTCACCCCTCCACTTT | CASTRGTFSYNSPLHF
TRBJ2-2 | NA | TRBV30 | TRBD1 | TGTGCCTGGAGAGGTGGACATAGGGGGCGCGGTGCCGGGGAGCTGTTTTTT | CAWRGGHRGRGAGELFF
TRBJ2-1 | NA | TRBV9 | NA | TGTGCCAGCACCACCAGCGGGTCCTACAATGAGCAGTTCTTC | CASTTSGSYNEQFF
TRBJ1-1 | NA | TRBV6-5 | NA | TGTGCCAGCAGTTACACTCGAAGGAGTGGAACTGAAGCTTTCTTT | CASSYTRRSGTEAFF
TRBJ1-6 | NA | TRBV9 | NA | TGTGCCAGCAGCGCTGTACAGAATTCACCCCTCCACTTT | CASSAVQNSPLHF
TRBJ1-2 | few | TRBV19 | NA | TGTGCCAGTAGTTGGAGGCAGGACTACACCTTC | CASSWRQDYTF
TRBJ2-2 | few | TRBV4-1 | TRBD2 | TGCGCCACGGGGGGTGTTAACACCGGGGAGCTGTTTTTT | CATGGVNTGELFF
TRBJ1-4 | few | TRBV2 | TRBD1 | TGTGCCAGCAATAAGTGGGGACAGGGAGCCGAAAAACTGTTTTTT | CASNKWGQGAEKLFF
TRBJ2-7 | few | TRBV7-9 | TRBD2 | TGTGCCAGCAGCTGGGGACGACTAGCGGGGCTCGGGGAGCAGTACTTC | CASSWGRLAGLGEQYF
TRBJ1-1 | NA | TRBV28 | NA | TGTGCCAGCAGGTCCGTATTTACAGGGAACACTGAAGCTTTCTTT | CASRSVFTGNTEAFF
TRBJ1-1 | NA | TRBV2 | TRBD1 | TGTGCCAGCAGCCTCGGTTCGACAGGGGGCACTGAAGCTTTCTTT | CASSLGSTGGTEAFF
TRBJ2-3 | NA | TRBV7-9 | NA | TGTGCCAGCAGCTTAGGACTCAGGGGAGGGACAGATACGCAGTATTTT | CASSLGLRGGTDTQYF
TRBJ1-1 | NA | TRBV7-9 | NA | TGTGCCAGCAGTTTCCTCAGGGGCTGGAACACTGAAGCTTTCTTT | CASSFLRGWNTEAFF